The rows below give T cell receptor beta chains drawn from one sample of a study of T cells in Graves' hyperthyroidism and ophthalmopathy. TCRdb itself ran the multiplex PCR reads through MiXCR, one entry per CDR3 protein. Among about 520,000 distinct CDR3 sequences listed, around 24% were seen once. What was sequenced was blood. These receptors all stem from a woman in her thirties with Graves' ophthalmopathy. CDR3s include the opening cysteine and the closing phenylalanine or tryptophan. Fields, in order: D gene, clone size, J gene, V gene, CDR3 DNA, CDR3 protein. The D gene is left open where the match is weak. Size is stated for part of the rows, as once, few or many counts, or as a class when the clone is expanded.

D gene: NA; clone size: few; J gene: TRBJ1-1; V gene: TRBV19; CDR3 DNA: TGTGCCAGCATGTCCCCTGACACTGAAGCTTTCTTT; CDR3 protein: CASMSPDTEAFF
D gene: NA; clone size: NA; J gene: TRBJ1-5; V gene: TRBV12-3/TRBV12-4; CDR3 DNA: TGTGCCAGCAGCCGCCAGTTTGATCAGCCCCAGCATTTT; CDR3 protein: CASSRQFDQPQHF
D gene: NA; clone size: many; J gene: TRBJ1-1; V gene: TRBV24-1; CDR3 DNA: TGTGCCACCGCAACCAGGGAACGCATGAACACTGAAGCTTTCTTT; CDR3 protein: CATATRERMNTEAFF
D gene: NA; clone size: NA; J gene: TRBJ1-2; V gene: TRBV5-1; CDR3 DNA: TGCGCCAGCAGCAAGGAGATGGCAAACGGAGGGTCATATGGCTACACCTTC; CDR3 protein: CASSKEMANGGSYGYTF
D gene: NA; clone size: many; J gene: TRBJ1-5; V gene: TRBV6-1; CDR3 DNA: TGTGCCAGCACGTGGGGTATCAATCAGCCCCAGCATTTT; CDR3 protein: CASTWGINQPQHF
D gene: NA; clone size: NA; J gene: TRBJ1-1; V gene: TRBV5-5; CDR3 DNA: TGTGCCAGCATCCCGGGGTCGAACACTGAAGCTTGCTTT; CDR3 protein: CASIPGSNTEACF
D gene: NA; clone size: few; J gene: TRBJ1-5; V gene: TRBV6-1; CDR3 DNA: TGTGCCAGTACCACAGGGTTAGGGCAGCCCCAGCATTTT; CDR3 protein: CASTTGLGQPQHF
D gene: NA; clone size: many; J gene: TRBJ1-2; V gene: TRBV4-1; CDR3 DNA: TGCGCCAGCAGCCAAGAAGGCCATCTCTTCTTC; CDR3 protein: CASSQEGHLFF
D gene: NA; clone size: many; J gene: TRBJ1-3; V gene: TRBV20-1; CDR3 DNA: TGCAGTGCTAGCCCAGTCTCTGGAAACACCATATATTTT; CDR3 protein: CSASPVSGNTIYF
D gene: TRBD2; clone size: many; J gene: TRBJ2-3; V gene: TRBV10-3; CDR3 DNA: TGTGCCATCAGTGAGCCCCTAGCGGGGGATACCACAGATACGCAGTATTTT; CDR3 protein: CAISEPLAGDTTDTQYF
D gene: NA; clone size: many; J gene: TRBJ2-7; V gene: TRBV11-1; CDR3 DNA: TGTGCCAGCACCCAGGGAGGTTTTAACGAGCAGTACTTC; CDR3 protein: CASTQGGFNEQYF
D gene: TRBD1; clone size: few; J gene: TRBJ1-2; V gene: TRBV29-1; CDR3 DNA: TGCAGCGTTGAAGGGACAGGGCTGTTCTACGGCTACACCTTC; CDR3 protein: CSVEGTGLFYGYTF
D gene: NA; clone size: many; J gene: TRBJ2-7; V gene: TRBV2; CDR3 DNA: TGTACCAGGCAGGCGGAGGGGGCGTACGAGCAGTACTTC; CDR3 protein: CTRQAEGAYEQYF
D gene: NA; clone size: NA; J gene: TRBJ2-5; V gene: TRBV6-1; CDR3 DNA: TGTGCCAGCAGCCGCCCTTACCAGGCGGAGACCCAGTACTTC; CDR3 protein: CASSRPYQAETQYF
D gene: TRBD1; clone size: many; J gene: TRBJ2-7; V gene: TRBV20-1; CDR3 DNA: TGCAGTGTCGGGACAGGGAGCTCCTACGAGCAGTACTTC; CDR3 protein: CSVGTGSSYEQYF
D gene: NA; clone size: NA; J gene: TRBJ1-2; V gene: TRBV30; CDR3 DNA: TGTGCCTGGAGTTACGACAAAATCAGGGGCTACACCTTC; CDR3 protein: CAWSYDKIRGYTF
D gene: NA; clone size: many; J gene: TRBJ1-2; V gene: TRBV7-2; CDR3 DNA: TGTGCCAGCAGCTTAGCGGGGGTGGGCTATGGCTACACCTTC; CDR3 protein: CASSLAGVGYGYTF
D gene: TRBD1; clone size: NA; J gene: TRBJ2-5; V gene: TRBV6-5; CDR3 DNA: TGTGCCAGCAGTTACCTCGGGACAGCCCGGGAGACCCAGTACTTC; CDR3 protein: CASSYLGTARETQYF
D gene: NA; clone size: many; J gene: TRBJ2-4; V gene: TRBV30; CDR3 DNA: TGTGCCTGGAGTGTACGGCCTAGCTTCGGCAAAAACATTCAGTACTTC; CDR3 protein: CAWSVRPSFGKNIQYF
D gene: NA; clone size: NA; J gene: TRBJ2-2; V gene: TRBV30; CDR3 DNA: TGTGCCTGGAGTAGGAGAGGGGGGTACACCGGGGAGCTGTTTTTT; CDR3 protein: CAWSRRGGYTGELFF
D gene: NA; clone size: many; J gene: TRBJ2-7; V gene: TRBV5-1; CDR3 DNA: TGCGCCAGCAGCCCGCCGGACAGACTCTACGAGCAGTACTTC; CDR3 protein: CASSPPDRLYEQYF
D gene: NA; clone size: once; J gene: TRBJ1-1; V gene: TRBV4-1; CDR3 DNA: TGCGCCAGCTTCGGGCCCACTAGACAGTCGATGAACACTGAAGCTTTCTTT; CDR3 protein: CASFGPTRQSMNTEAFF
D gene: NA; clone size: NA; J gene: TRBJ1-2; V gene: TRBV6-4; CDR3 DNA: TGTGCCAGCAGTGCGATTGATGCGGGCGGCTACACCTTC; CDR3 protein: CASSAIDAGGYTF
D gene: TRBD2; clone size: NA; J gene: TRBJ2-2; V gene: TRBV2; CDR3 DNA: TGTGCCAGCCTACTGGGGGGGGGTAACACCGGGGAGCTGTTTTTT; CDR3 protein: CASLLGGGNTGELFF
D gene: NA; clone size: once; J gene: TRBJ1-2; V gene: TRBV14; CDR3 DNA: TGTGCCAGCAGCCAGCCCGGGGCAGCAAGATACTATGGCTACACCTTC; CDR3 protein: CASSQPGAARYYGYTF
D gene: NA; clone size: many; J gene: TRBJ2-4; V gene: TRBV18; CDR3 DNA: TGTGCCAGCTCACCACCGGAGGGAACCAAAAACATTCAGTACTTC; CDR3 protein: CASSPPEGTKNIQYF